The rows below give T cell receptor beta chains drawn from one sample of a study of early T cells in non-severe SARS-CoV-2 infection. TCRdb itself ran the 5' RACE reads through MiXCR, one entry per CDR3 protein. Of about 110,000 distinct CDR3 sequences in the sample, around 13% are singletons; the top ten hold about 4%. Sample: whole blood, taken at baseline. These receptors came from an adult who was a healthcare worker with PCR-confirmed SARS-CoV-2 infection or an uninfected control (not recorded which). Each CDR3 is given with its conserved first and last residue. The order of the fields is clone size, V gene, CDR3 protein. Size is stated for part of the rows, as once, few or many counts, or as a class when the clone is expanded.

size: .
V: TRBV4-1
CDR3: CASSQPPGRGDYGYTF

size: few
V: TRBV20-1
CDR3: CSAPPAGAYEQYF

size: many
V: TRBV10-1
CDR3: CASSTSGGAYEQYF

size: few
V: TRBV7-7
CDR3: CASSFTGRAETQYF

size: .
V: TRBV7-2
CDR3: CASSPRRVNNEQFF

size: .
V: TRBV29-1
CDR3: CSVVSGTMNTEAFF

size: few
V: TRBV29-1
CDR3: CSVWDRGQSGELFF

size: .
V: TRBV6-1
CDR3: CASTPQVNTEAFF

size: .
V: TRBV6-5
CDR3: CASSSGTAYSNQPQHF

size: few
V: TRBV7-2
CDR3: CASSPQSTVPNEQYF

size: many
V: TRBV5-1
CDR3: CASSPDWTVSYGYTF

size: few
V: TRBV20-1
CDR3: CSPKGGVEQFF

size: few
V: TRBV7-8
CDR3: CASSLRTGGNQETQYF

size: .
V: TRBV4-1
CDR3: CASSQGNEKLFF

size: few
V: TRBV20-1
CDR3: CSAIPGTGRGEQYF

size: few
V: TRBV5-4
CDR3: CASSLIRGTGELFF

size: many
V: TRBV5-5
CDR3: CASSLSPTGDYGYTF

size: .
V: TRBV20-1
CDR3: CSATRTVSYEQYF

size: few
V: TRBV20-1
CDR3: CSAQRTGMGAVKLFF

size: few
V: TRBV6-2/TRBV6-3
CDR3: CASRSGTSPYEQYF

size: few
V: TRBV6-5
CDR3: CASSYGRNVNTEAFF

size: .
V: TRBV10-3
CDR3: CATQGSGGMNIQYF

size: few
V: TRBV10-3
CDR3: CAIRGSGEETQYF

size: few
V: TRBV7-6
CDR3: CASSPRDSEQFF

size: .
V: TRBV2
CDR3: CASSSRGASTEFF

size: few
V: TRBV7-8
CDR3: CASSGGDLGGPTQPQHF

size: .
V: TRBV30
CDR3: CAWSVLVNTGELFF

size: many
V: TRBV28
CDR3: CASMRGRLDEQFF

size: many
V: TRBV24-1
CDR3: CATSDGGSEQFF

size: few
V: TRBV7-2
CDR3: CASSLVGVSYNEQFF

size: .
V: TRBV12-3/TRBV12-4
CDR3: CASSFRTGYRYEQYF

size: once
V: TRBV20-1
CDR3: CSARDEDSTEAFF

size: .
V: TRBV5-1
CDR3: CASSLEFPYNEQFF

size: few
V: TRBV18
CDR3: CASSPLPGPDSNQPQHF

size: .
V: TRBV5-1
CDR3: CASSVGTSGTYEQYF

size: many
V: TRBV21-1
CDR3: CASTLPCSYNSPLHF

size: few
V: TRBV7-9
CDR3: CATQGEAGELFF

size: few
V: TRBV14
CDR3: CASSGSRLKNEQFF

size: many
V: TRBV28
CDR3: CASRLVTGGRRGYTF

size: .
V: TRBV10-3
CDR3: CAISGGTNRYYEQYF

size: few
V: TRBV6-1
CDR3: CASSAVGSNQPQHF

size: few
V: TRBV7-2
CDR3: CASSFWTVNQPQHF

size: few
V: TRBV7-2
CDR3: CASSSPGLAGRHAYNEQFF

size: .
V: TRBV5-1
CDR3: CASSSSGTEQETQYF

size: few
V: TRBV21-1
CDR3: CASSRQGGTEAFF

size: few
V: TRBV4-2
CDR3: CASSQETVTDTQYF

size: .
V: TRBV4-1
CDR3: CASSHHRFDNEQFF

size: .
V: TRBV30
CDR3: CAWSRGAPGNTIYF

size: few
V: TRBV29-1
CDR3: CSVGVATETQYF

size: few
V: TRBV11-2
CDR3: CASGATGRETDTQYF

size: many
V: TRBV11-2
CDR3: CASSPIDRGNEQFF

size: few
V: TRBV28
CDR3: CASSLGQNEQYF

size: .
V: TRBV7-3
CDR3: CASSSTSSQETQYF

size: few
V: TRBV5-1
CDR3: CASSQASNRVADTQYF

size: few
V: TRBV2
CDR3: CASTQHNEQFF

size: many
V: TRBV7-2
CDR3: CASSLGLSDTQYF

size: many
V: TRBV4-1
CDR3: CASSQEETGGREQYF

size: .
V: TRBV29-1
CDR3: CSAPTHGYNEQFF

size: .
V: TRBV7-3
CDR3: CASSPRTSGINEQFF

size: many
V: TRBV4-2
CDR3: CASSPQGYEQYF